These 29 T cell receptor beta chains share one sample of origin, sequenced in a study of Graves' ophthalmopathy and Graves' hyperthyroidism. The TCR beta CDR3 regions underwent amplification from RNA transcripts. Following a first-round RT-PCR that used HTBI primers, a second-round multiplex PCR was carried out. TCRdb analysed the multiplex PCR reads with MiXCR anew, one entry per CDR3 protein. The sample includes some 750,000 distinct CDR3 sequences, around 40% seen only once; the top ten take 40% to 55%. Sequences were obtained from peripheral blood. All receptors come from an adult man with Graves' ophthalmopathy.

This chain links TRBV29-1 with TRBJ1-1; the D gene is possibly TRBD1 (6 bases). CDR1 SQVTM and CDR2 ANQGSEA come from the germline V gene. The CDR3 extends over 14 amino acids. V lost 6 bases and J lost 4, with 18 bases in between. CDR3 coding DNA: TGCAGCGTGCTACCTACAGGGAGGGGCACTGAAGCTTTCTTT. Residues: CSVLPTGRGTEAFF.

This rearrangement joins TRBV7-2 to TRBJ2-7; D may be TRBD1 (6 bases). The CDR3 spans 16 residues. V lost 0 bases and J 0 bases, leaving 12 bases between the germline ends. From germline, CDR1 is SGHTA and CDR2 FQGNSA. In nucleotides, the CDR3 is TGTGCCAGCAGCTTAGCCGGGACACTTAGCTCCTACGAGCAGTACTTC. This sequence encodes CASSLAGTLSSYEQYF.

The V and J genes are TRBV20-1 and TRBJ1-5, with D uncertain. V lost 2 bases to trimming and J lost 9 bases, with 14 bases between them. CDR1 DFQATT and CDR2 SNEGSKA come from the germline V gene (reference sequence). The CDR3 is 13 amino acids. The CDR3, as DNA: TGCAGTGCTAGAATGTCTGGGGTTTGGCCCCAGCATTTT. It yields the protein CSARMSGVWPQHF.

This clonotype was seen ten or more times. This chain joins TRBV7-6 and TRBJ2-5; D is perhaps TRBD1 (6 bases). This CDR3 has 15 residues. Germline loops: CDR1 SGHVS, CDR2 FNYEAQ. The V and J ends lost 2 bases and 2 bases respectively, with 12 bases between them. This CDR3 reads CASSLTGLRQETQYF. CDR3 coding DNA: TGTGCCAGCAGCTTAACAGGGTTGAGGCAAGAGACCCAGTACTTC.

This chain joins TRBV7-9 and TRBJ1-4, with TRBD1 matching over 8 bases. CDR1 and CDR2 from the germline V gene are SEHNR and FQNEAQ (reference sequence). The CDR3 loop spans 15 amino acids. The V gene end was trimmed by 5 bases and the J gene end by 8 bases; junction bases not matched to a gene: 10. The DNA for the CDR3 is TGTGCCAGCAGCCTTTCAGGGGGCTCCCTGGAAAAACTGTTTTTT. Translation: CASSLSGGSLEKLFF.

As for this clonotype: A read error may be the cause here, since a much bigger clone is one base away. The rearrangement uses TRBV2 and TRBJ1-2, with D hard to call. Trimming removed 9 bases at V and 3 bases at J, with 11 bases between. The CDR3 length is 12 residues. Looked up from germline, CDR1 is SNHLY and CDR2 is FYNNEI. The CDR3 is CASITVDYGYTF. The CDR3 DNA follows: TGTGCCAGTATAACAGTGGACTATGGCTACACCTTC.

This chain joins TRBV29-1 and TRBJ2-3, with TRBD1 identical over 8 bases. Germline trimming cut 0 bases from V and 3 bases from J; bases unmatched to any gene: 2. CDR3 length: 14 residues. Germline V CDR1 and CDR2: SQVTM, ANQGSEA. The DNA of the CDR3 is TGCAGCGTTGAAGATGGGACAGGTACAGATACGCAGTATTTT. The encoded protein is CSVEDGTGTDTQYF.

The V and J genes are TRBV2 and TRBJ2-2, with a possible D match to TRBD2 (5 bases). From germline, CDR1 is SNHLY and CDR2 FYNNEI. This CDR3 spans 16 amino acids. V dropped 2 bases and J dropped 4 bases, with 14 bases sitting between them. The CDR3 DNA reads TGTGCCAGCAGTGAAAGTGGTTCGGGGTTCACCGGGGAGCTGTTTTTT. Translation gives CASSESGSGFTGELFF.

The chain carries TRBV2 and TRBJ2-7; 7 nucleotides agree with TRBD1. The CDR3 has 12 residues. V was clipped by 11 bases and J by 7 bases; unmatched bases: 11. Germline loops: CDR1 SNHLY, CDR2 FYNNEI. The CDR3 DNA reads TGTGCCCCCGGGACAGCCGGCGGGGAGCAGTACTTC. Translating it yields CAPGTAGGEQYF.

The genes are TRBV5-1 and TRBJ1-2; 7 bases map to TRBD1. This CDR3 contains 15 residues. The germline gives CDR1 SGHRS, CDR2 YFSETQ. The V segment lost 5 bases and the J segment 1 base; nucleotides outside the gene matches: 8. In nucleotides, the CDR3 is TGCGCCAGCAGGCCCGACAGGGCCTATAACTATGGCTACACCTTC. As protein: CASRPDRAYNYGYTF.

In this sample, this clonotype turned up many times. V usage is TRBV29-1 and J usage is TRBJ2-7, with D unresolved. The V gene's germline CDR1 is SQVTM and CDR2 ANQGSEA. Between the trimmed V and J ends, which lost 6 bases and 8 bases, there was a span of 20 bases. The CDR3 has 13 amino acids. CDR3 loop: CSVLGQEWTKQYF. The CDR3 nucleotides are TGCAGCGTACTTGGGCAGGAATGGACGAAGCAGTACTTC.

This clonotype was detected only a few times. CDR3 sequence (DNA): TGCAGTGCTAGAGATGGGAAAACAGTATCTTTGGGCAATCAGCCCCAGCATTTT. Encoded protein: CSARDGKTVSLGNQPQHF. The rearrangement joins TRBV20-1 to TRBJ1-5; D uncertain. The CDR3 has 18 amino acids. Trimming took 0 bases from V and 2 from J, leaving 20 bases between them. CDR1 is DFQATT, CDR2 SNEGSKA, per germline (reference sequence).

The chain couples TRBV10-3 to TRBJ2-7, with no clear D. CDR3 length equals 14 residues. Germline V lookup: CDR1 ENHRY, CDR2 SYGVKD. The germline V and J ends were trimmed by 10 bases and 7 bases, with 23 bases remaining between them. The CDR3 DNA reads TGTGCCAGCAGCTCCCGGCGCACGGCTGGGGAGCAGTACTTC. Encoded protein: CASSSRRTAGEQYF.

This clonotype was observed at least ten times. The chain carries TRBV20-1 and TRBJ2-7; a weak D match, TRBD1 (6 bases). Between the trimmed V and J ends, which lost 5 bases and 3 bases, there was a span of 17 bases. The germline CDR1 and CDR2 sequences are DFQATT and SNEGSKA (reference sequence). This CDR3 has 14 amino acids. CDR3 loop: CSALPGHELYEQYF. In DNA form, the CDR3 reads TGCAGTGCTTTACCGGGACATGAACTCTACGAGCAGTACTTC.

This clonotype showed up just a few times. The rearrangement uses TRBV20-1 and TRBJ1-1; D remains ambiguous. This CDR3 has 13 amino acids. CDR1 and CDR2 from the germline V gene are DFQATT and SNEGSKA (reference sequence). V lost 0 bases and J 1 base, leaving 6 bases between the germline ends. The CDR3 nucleotides read TGCAGTGCTAGAGATCTGGGGAACACTGAAGCTTTCTTT. Its translation: CSARDLGNTEAFF.

This clonotype showed up just a few times. This chain links TRBV13 with TRBJ1-1, with D perhaps TRBD1 (5 bases). V lost 5 bases and J lost 3, with 16 bases in between. The germline V gene has CDR1 PRHDT and CDR2 FYEKMQ (reference sequence). The CDR3 totals 15 residues. The CDR3 DNA is TGTGCCAGCAGCCCGGGACGCCGGGGGTACACTGAAGCTTTCTTT. The encoded protein is CASSPGRRGYTEAFF.

Concerning this clonotype itself: A single base separates this from a much larger clone, so it may be a read error. This chain connects TRBV7-2 to TRBJ1-5, with D uncertain. Germline V gene lookup returns CDR1 SGHTA and CDR2 FQGNSA. The V and J ends lost 5 bases and 0 bases respectively, with 14 bases between them. The length of the CDR3 is 16 residues. The CDR3 nucleotides are TGTGCCAGCAGCCCCCGGGCTGCCGATAGCAATCAGCCCCAGCATTTT. Its protein product is CASSPRAADSNQPQHF. Together with reference TRBV7-2 and TRBJ1-5, the CDR3 gives the full variable domain: GAGVSQSPSNKVTEKGKDVELRCDPISGHTALYWYRQSLGQGLEFLIYFQGNSAPDKSGLPSDRFSAERTGGSVSTLTIQRTQQEDSAVYLCASSPRAADSNQPQHFGDGTRLSIL.

This sequence joins TRBV7-9 and TRBJ2-2; D is unresolved. CDR3 length: 10 residues. Germline assignment: CDR1 SEHNR and CDR2 FQNEAQ (reference sequence). CDR3 bases: TGTGCGTTGCGGACCGGGGAGCTGTTTTTT. This codes for CALRTGELFF.

In DNA form, the CDR3 reads TGTGCCACCAGTGCTTTTGAGGGTACCGGGGAGCTGTTTTTT. Its translation: CATSAFEGTGELFF. The chain has TRBV24-1 and TRBJ2-2, with D possibly matching TRBD2 (5 bases). The CDR3 covers 14 residues. Between the trimmed V and J ends, which lost 5 bases and 5 bases, there was a span of 11 bases. In germline, CDR1 is KGHDR, CDR2 SFDVKD.

This clonotype turned up a few times. This rearrangement joins TRBV9 to TRBJ1-2; D is unresolved. The V gene's germline CDR1 is SGDLS and CDR2 YYNGEE. This CDR3 spans 12 amino acids. Trimming left V 2 bases short and J 7 bases short, with 9 bases between. The CDR3 DNA reads TGTGCCAGCAGCGTCGAGGGCGCTGGCTACACCTTC. Protein product: CASSVEGAGYTF.

V gene TRBV20-1 combines with J gene TRBJ2-5, with D tentatively TRBD2 (6 bases). The CDR3 contains 12 residues. Trimming stripped 3 bases from V and 9 bases from J, with 14 bases between. Germline V CDR1 and CDR2: DFQATT, SNEGSKA (reference sequence). Written as DNA, the CDR3 is TGCAGTGCTAGCGCCGCGGCGGGGCCCCAGTACTTC. Protein product: CSASAAAGPQYF.

The chain employs TRBV20-1 and TRBJ1-1, with D perhaps matching TRBD1 (5 bases). V gave up 2 bases and J gave up 14 bases, with 21 bases separating them. This CDR3 is built from 13 residues. In germline, CDR1 is DFQATT, CDR2 SNEGSKA (reference sequence). The CDR3 nucleotides are TGCAGTGCTAGATACCAGGGTAGGAGGAGCGAATTCTTT. Translated, it gives CSARYQGRRSEFF.

This clonotype was counted a few times. The chain combines TRBV20-1 with TRBJ2-7; D is ambiguous. Germline CDR1 DFQATT, CDR2 SNEGSKA (reference sequence). V was pared by 5 bases and J by 4 bases, with 15 bases between. The CDR3 has 13 residues. The CDR3, as DNA: TGCAGTGCTGTAGACGGGCGCGTTTACGAGCAGTACTTC. It is translated as CSAVDGRVYEQYF.

This clonotype was counted a few times. J is TRBJ2-3 and V is TRBV2; 8 nucleotides line up with TRBD1. This CDR3 spans 15 amino acids. CDR1 SNHLY and CDR2 FYNNEI come from the germline V gene. The trim removed 6 bases at V and 1 base at J, leaving 6 bases unmatched. The chain's CDR3 is CASRGGQGRTDTQYF. CDR3 nucleotide sequence: TGTGCCAGCAGAGGAGGACAGGGCCGCACAGATACGCAGTATTTT. Supplemented by reference TRBV2 and TRBJ2-3, the full variable domain reads EPEVTQTPSHQVTQMGQEVILRCVPISNHLYFYWYRQILGQKVEFLVSFYNNEISEKSEIFDDQFSVERPDGSNFTLKIRSTKLEDSAMYFCASRGGQGRTDTQYFGPGTRLTVL.

As regards this clonotype: A junction boundary mismatches the germline segment, possibly from a read error. The V gene is TRBV7-9, the J gene TRBJ2-7; D is possibly TRBD1 (6 bases). The CDR3 sequence is 16 residues long. The germline V gene has CDR1 SEHNR and CDR2 FQNEAQ (reference sequence). The CDR3 spells CASSFGQGPSSYEQYF. The CDR3 bases are TGCGCCAGCAGCTTTGGCCAGGGGCCGAGCTCCTACGAGCAGTACTTC.

This clonotype was counted ten times or more. This chain uses TRBV7-9 with TRBJ1-1; D not resolved. Germline CDR1 reads SEHNR; CDR2 reads FQNEAQ (reference sequence). The CDR3 consists of 13 residues. V lost 5 bases to trimming and J lost 6 bases, with 13 bases between them. In nucleotides, the CDR3 is TGTGCCAGCAGCCCCGAGTGGAGCGCTGAAGCTTTCTTT. It translates to CASSPEWSAEAFF.

The rearrangement joins TRBV7-3 to TRBJ2-5, with 7 nucleotides matching TRBD1. Germline V lookup: CDR1 SGHTA, CDR2 FQGTGA. Germline trimming cut 6 bases from V and 9 bases from J; bases unmatched to any gene: 10. The CDR3 loop spans 13 amino acids. The CDR3 region is CASRDRAGRPQYF. In DNA, the CDR3 is TGTGCCAGCAGAGACAGGGCTGGACGGCCCCAGTACTTC. Full variable domain (rest looked up from reference TRBV7-3 and TRBJ2-5): GAGVSQTPSNKVTEKGKYVELRCDPISGHTALYWYRQSLGQGPEFLIYFQGTGAADDSGLPNDRFFAVRPEGSVSTLKIQRTERGDSAVYLCASRDRAGRPQYFGPGTRLLVL.

This chain connects TRBV25-1 to TRBJ2-2, with D possibly matching TRBD2 (6 bases). V was pared by 6 bases and J by 6 bases, with 23 bases between. Germline-derived CDR1 and CDR2 are MGHDK and SYGVNS. CDR3 length: 17 amino acids. CDR3 amino acids: CASSPLGGIGGPGELFF. For the CDR3, the DNA is TGTGCCAGCAGCCCCCTCGGCGGTATCGGGGGACCCGGGGAGCTGTTTTTT.

The CDR3, as DNA: TGCGCCAGCAGCTCGGGCCCTAACTCTGGGGCCAACGTCCTGACTTTC. Amino acids: CASSSGPNSGANVLTF. The chain carries TRBV5-1 and TRBJ2-6; D is unclear. CDR3 length: 16 residues. Trimming removed 3 bases from V and 0 bases from J, with 10 bases in between. Germline assignment: CDR1 SGHRS and CDR2 YFSETQ.